Shown below are 9 T cell receptor beta chains from a single sample sequenced in a study of T cells in localized non-small cell lung cancer. This table comes from immunoSEQ multiplex PCR, and its TCRdb copy is limited to in-frame clones, with some not included. This sample has over 1,500 clones, with 20% found just once. The starting material was lung tumor tissue, obtained before any cancer treatment. Receptors originate from a female donor older than 55 with stage II lung adenocarcinoma.

By proportion, this clone is large. This chain joins TRBV14 and TRBJ2-3; 8 bases agree with TRBD2. Germline V gene lookup returns CDR1 SGHDN and CDR2 FVKESK. The CDR3 covers 15 residues. V was clipped by 6 bases and J by 0 bases; unmatched bases: 5. The CDR3 loop reads CASRPSGFSTDTQYF. CDR3 bases: TGTGCCAGCAGACCTAGCGGGTTTAGCACAGATACGCAGTATTTT.

This chain joins TRBV11-3 and TRBJ2-1; D possibly uses TRBD1 or TRBD2 (6 bases each). The CDR3 extends over 17 amino acids. Looked up from germline, CDR1 is SGHNT and CDR2 is YENEEA. The V end was cut by 3 bases, the J end by 0 bases, with 15 bases between. CDR3 DNA: TGTGCCAGCAGCTTGGAGGGGGGACGGAGCTCCTACAATGAGCAGTTCTTC. The encoded protein is CASSLEGGRSSYNEQFF.

This clone rates as large. CDR3 sequence reads: CASSPLGQRQNTEAFF. The CDR3 DNA follows: TGTGCCAGCAGCCCCCTGGGTCAACGACAGAACACTGAAGCTTTCTTT. The genes are TRBV11-3 and TRBJ1-1; D gene uncertain. With 5 bases removed from V and 1 base from J, the gap between germline ends came to 17 bases. Germline CDR1 and CDR2: SGHNT and YENEEA. The length of the CDR3 is 16 residues.

The rearrangement links TRBV10-3 to TRBJ2-1; 15 bases are a match to TRBD2. V lost 7 bases, J lost 0 bases, and 16 bases stayed unmatched. The CDR3 runs 21 residues. In germline, CDR1 is ENHRY, CDR2 SYGVKD. CDR3: CAITRQPPGLAGGSSYNEQFF. The CDR3 DNA is TGTGCCATCACCAGACAACCTCCGGGACTAGCGGGAGGAAGCTCCTACAATGAGCAGTTCTTC.

This clone was counted a few times. This rearrangement joins TRBV11-3 to TRBJ2-3; D unclear. CDR1 is SGHNT and CDR2 is YENEEA in the germline V gene. Trimming cost V 0 bases and J 6 bases, with 10 bases left between them. The CDR3 has 14 amino acids. The CDR3 here is CASSLEIRADTQYF. DNA for the CDR3: TGTGCCAGCAGCTTAGAAATCCGGGCCGATACGCAGTATTTT.

There are a few counts of this clone. CDR3: CASSPQGGYGYTF. In nucleotides, the CDR3 is TGTGCCAGCAGTCCGCAGGGTGGCTATGGCTACACCTTC. The V gene is TRBV28, the J gene TRBJ1-2; perhaps TRBD1 as D (5 bases). Germline loops: CDR1 MDHEN, CDR2 SYDVKM. Trimming stripped 5 bases from V and 4 bases from J, with 11 bases between. The CDR3 loop spans 13 amino acids.

The chain couples TRBV29-1 to TRBJ2-5; TRBD2 agrees at 7 bases. The CDR3 is 14 residues long. Germline-derived CDR1 and CDR2 are SQVTM and ANQGSEA. With V trimmed by 1 base and J by 2 bases, 4 bases remained unmatched. CDR3 in amino acids: CSVEGGGVQETQYF. The CDR3 bases are TGCAGCGTTGAAGGGGGGGGTGTTCAAGAGACCCAGTACTTC.

This chain links TRBV9 with TRBJ2-2, with D unclear. Trimming removed 3 bases at V and 6 bases at J, with 9 bases between. CDR3 length: 13 amino acids. CDR1 and CDR2 (germline): SGDLS, YYNGEE. DNA of the CDR3: TGTGCCAGCAGCGGAGGTGTTGCCGGGGAGCTGTTTTTT. Its protein is CASSGGVAGELFF.

This clone showed up just a few times. CDR3 sequence: CASSYMPQGGETQYF. The CDR3 DNA follows: TGTGCCAGCAGTTACATGCCGCAGGGTGGAGAGACCCAGTACTTC. V gene TRBV6-8 combines with J gene TRBJ2-5; D is possibly TRBD1 (5 bases). V was pared by 2 bases and J by 4 bases, with 14 bases between. The CDR3 covers 15 residues. Germline V gene data show CDR1 as MNHGY and CDR2 as SAAAGT.